This TCR beta chain emerged from a study of blood T cell repertoires in COVID-19. The CDR3 is 15 amino acids. Germline V gives CDR1 MDHEN, CDR2 SYDVKM. V trimming: 4 bases; J trimming: 1 base; junction bases outside the gene matches: 5. As processed by the authors: Researchers report that nucleated cell counts were estimated from reference gene primer amplification. Sequencing used immunoSEQ multiplex PCR; TCRdb keeps in-frame clones, though not all of them. V, J and clone size reflect that table, while D and trimming were determined from the DNA. The sample shows about 40,000 clones, more than 65% of them seen only once.

This sequence was found in a man older than 75 with active or convalescent COVID-19. V usage is TRBV28 and J usage is TRBJ2-5, with 8 bases that match TRBD1. Sequencing input: peripheral blood. The CDR3 here is CASSSGGLRQETQYF. The CDR3 nucleotides are TGTGCCAGCAGTTCAGGGGGCCTGCGCCAAGAGACCCAGTACTTC.